Listed below are T cell receptor beta chains from one sample, sequenced in a study of blood T cell repertoires in COVID-19. Some clones are missing from TCRdb's copy, which holds only in-frame ones; the method was immunoSEQ multiplex PCR. The data show fewer than 500,000 clones, approximately 77% seen once. Sequenced input: peripheral blood. These receptors all come from a human donor with acute or convalescent COVID-19. The donor label of this sample is uncertain. Both conserved end residues are part of each CDR3. A D gene is named only where the DNA matches it firmly. A row's size may be missing; if present it is once, few, many or a size class.

d_call j_call clone_size v_call cdr3_nt cdr3_aa
NA TRBJ1-6 NA TRBV6-2/TRBV6-3 TGTGCCAGCAGTTACCAGGTTACACCCCTCCACTTT CASSYQVTPLHF
NA TRBJ1-3 NA TRBV3-1/TRBV3-2 TGTGCCAGCAGCCAAGATCATTTCGGAGCTGGGGGAAACACCATATATTTT CASSQDHFGAGGNTIYF
TRBD2 TRBJ2-1 NA TRBV6-5 TGTGCCAGCAGTTACTTCCGGGGGGAGAGGGTCAATGAGCAGTTCTTC CASSYFRGERVNEQFF
NA TRBJ2-1 NA TRBV6-5 TGTGCCAGCAGTTACAGGACAAGACGGGAGCAGTTCTTC CASSYRTRREQFF
NA TRBJ2-2 NA TRBV28 TGTGCCAGCAGCTTACAGGGTTTCCTTGCCGGGGAGCTGTTTTTT CASSLQGFLAGELFF
NA TRBJ2-1 NA TRBV11-3 TGTGCCAGCAGCTTAGAGTCCGGGTATGATGAGCAGTTCTTC CASSLESGYDEQFF
TRBD2 TRBJ2-3 NA TRBV7-9 TGTGCCAGCAGCGCATTAGCGGGAGGGGGTCCTAGCACAGATACGCAGTATTTT CASSALAGGGPSTDTQYF
NA TRBJ2-5 NA TRBV19 TGTGCCAGTAGTGCCGACAGGATTGGGGGTGTCCAGTACTTC CASSADRIGGVQYF
TRBD2 TRBJ2-5 NA TRBV6-5 TGTGCCAGCGACGAGCGGGGGCTCGAGACCCAGTACTTC CASDERGLETQYF
TRBD1 TRBJ1-1 few TRBV5-1 TGCGCCAGCAGCTTGAGTCAGGGGGCAGCTGAAGCTTTCTTT CASSLSQGAAEAFF
NA TRBJ1-5 few TRBV18 TGTGCCAGCTCACAGGGGCTTAATCAGCCCCAGCATTTT CASSQGLNQPQHF
TRBD1 TRBJ1-2 NA TRBV19 TGTGCCAGTAGTAGAGACAGGGCGACTCACTATGGCTACACCTTC CASSRDRATHYGYTF
TRBD1 TRBJ1-5 NA TRBV19 TGTGCCAGTAGTATTTGGGACAGCAACAATCAGCCCCAGCATTTT CASSIWDSNNQPQHF
NA TRBJ1-1 NA TRBV7-9 TGTGCCAGCAGCCTAATTTACGGGTGGAACACTGAAGCTTTCTTT CASSLIYGWNTEAFF
TRBD1 TRBJ2-2 NA TRBV5-6 TGTGCCAGCAGTAGACAGGGGGCTAACACCGGGGAGCTGTTTTTT CASSRQGANTGELFF
NA TRBJ1-2 NA TRBV5-5 TGTGCCAGCAGCTTCGAACTAGCTAACTATGGCTACACCTTC CASSFELANYGYTF
NA TRBJ2-3 NA TRBV30 TGTGCCGTAACTGACCGGGACACGGGAAAGGCAGATACGCAGTATTTT CAVTDRDTGKADTQYF
NA TRBJ2-3 NA TRBV10-2 TGCGCCAGCACCAGGGCTCTTGATACGCAGTATTTT CASTRALDTQYF
NA TRBJ2-1 NA TRBV5-5 TGTGCCAGCAGCCCTACGGTAAGACTTAATGAGCAGTTCTTC CASSPTVRLNEQFF
TRBD1 TRBJ1-2 NA TRBV2 TGTGCCAGCACCTTCGACAGGGCATTTGGTGGCTACACCTTC CASTFDRAFGGYTF
NA TRBJ1-1 few TRBV19 TGTGCCAGTACCCACGGGAGAAAGGGGTCTGAAGCTTTCTTT CASTHGRKGSEAFF
NA TRBJ1-2 NA TRBV28 TGTGCCAGCAGTCTCCGGAGCAGGGGAGATGGCTACACCTTC CASSLRSRGDGYTF